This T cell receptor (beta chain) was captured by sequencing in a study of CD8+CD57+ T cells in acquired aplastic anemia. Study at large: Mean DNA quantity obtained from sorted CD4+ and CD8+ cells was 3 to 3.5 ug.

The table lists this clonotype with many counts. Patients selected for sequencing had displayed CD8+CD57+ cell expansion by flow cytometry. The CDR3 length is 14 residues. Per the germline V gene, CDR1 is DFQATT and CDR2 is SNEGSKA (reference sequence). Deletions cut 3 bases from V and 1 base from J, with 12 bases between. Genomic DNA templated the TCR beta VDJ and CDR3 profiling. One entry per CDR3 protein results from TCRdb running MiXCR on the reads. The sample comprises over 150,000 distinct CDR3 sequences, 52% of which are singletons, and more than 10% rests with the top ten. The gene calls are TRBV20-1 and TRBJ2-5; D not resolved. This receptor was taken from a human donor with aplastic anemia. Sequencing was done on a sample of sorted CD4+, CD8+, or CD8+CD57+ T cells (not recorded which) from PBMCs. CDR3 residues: CSASLETPQETQYF. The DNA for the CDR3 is TGCAGTGCTAGTCTCGAGACACCCCAAGAGACCCAGTACTTC.